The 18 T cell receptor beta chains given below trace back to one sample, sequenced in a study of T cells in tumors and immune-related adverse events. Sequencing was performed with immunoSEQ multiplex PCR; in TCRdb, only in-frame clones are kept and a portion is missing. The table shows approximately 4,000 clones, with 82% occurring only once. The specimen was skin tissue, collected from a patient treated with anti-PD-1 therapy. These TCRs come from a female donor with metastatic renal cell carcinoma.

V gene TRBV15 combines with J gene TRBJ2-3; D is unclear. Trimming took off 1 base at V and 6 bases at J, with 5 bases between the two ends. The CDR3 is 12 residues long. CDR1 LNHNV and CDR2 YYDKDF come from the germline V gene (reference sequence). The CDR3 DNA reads TGTGCCACCAGCAGAGCGGACGATACGCAGTATTTT. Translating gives CATSRADDTQYF. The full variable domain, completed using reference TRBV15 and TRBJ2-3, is DAMVIQNPRYQVTQFGKPVTLSCSQTLNHNVMYWYQQKSSQAPKLLFHYYDKDFNNEADTPDNFQSRRPNTSFCFLDIRSPGLGDTAMYLCATSRADDTQYFGPGTRLTVL.

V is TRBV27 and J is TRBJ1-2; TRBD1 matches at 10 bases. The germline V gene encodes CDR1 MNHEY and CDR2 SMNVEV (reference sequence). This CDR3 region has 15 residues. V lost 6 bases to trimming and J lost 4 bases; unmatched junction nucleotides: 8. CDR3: CASSLTGGPGYGYTF. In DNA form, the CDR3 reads TGTGCCAGCAGCCTGACAGGGGGCCCAGGCTATGGCTACACCTTC.

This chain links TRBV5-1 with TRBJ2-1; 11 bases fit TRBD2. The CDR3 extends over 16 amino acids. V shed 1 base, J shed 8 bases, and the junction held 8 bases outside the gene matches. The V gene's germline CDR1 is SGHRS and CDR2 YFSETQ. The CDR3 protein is CASSLLASGRTHEQFF. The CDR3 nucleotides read TGCGCCAGCAGCTTGTTAGCTAGCGGGAGGACCCATGAGCAGTTCTTC.

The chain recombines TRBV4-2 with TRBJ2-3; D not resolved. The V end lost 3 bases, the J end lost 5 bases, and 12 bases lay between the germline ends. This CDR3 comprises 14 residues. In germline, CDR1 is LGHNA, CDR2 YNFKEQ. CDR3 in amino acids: CASSQGTTGDTQYF. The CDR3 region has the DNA TGTGCCAGCAGCCAGGGAACTACGGGAGATACGCAGTATTTT.

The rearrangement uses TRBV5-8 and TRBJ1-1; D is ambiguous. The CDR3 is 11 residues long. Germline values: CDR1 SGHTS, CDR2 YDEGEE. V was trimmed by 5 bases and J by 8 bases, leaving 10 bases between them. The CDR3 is CASRYGPEAFF. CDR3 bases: TGTGCCAGCAGATACGGACCCGAAGCTTTCTTT. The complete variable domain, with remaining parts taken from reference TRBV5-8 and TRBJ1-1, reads EAGVTQSPTHLIKTRGQQATLRCSPISGHTSVYWYQQALGLGLQFLLWYDEGEERNRGNFPPRFSGRQFPNYSSELNVNALELEDSALYLCASRYGPEAFFGQGTRLTVV.

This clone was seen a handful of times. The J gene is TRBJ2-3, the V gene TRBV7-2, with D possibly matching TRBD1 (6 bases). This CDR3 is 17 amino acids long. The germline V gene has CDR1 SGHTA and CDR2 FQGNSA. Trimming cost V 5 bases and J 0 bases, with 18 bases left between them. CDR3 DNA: TGTGCCAGCAGCCGAGGTGGGGGCATTACTAGCACAGATACGCAGTATTTT. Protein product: CASSRGGGITSTDTQYF.

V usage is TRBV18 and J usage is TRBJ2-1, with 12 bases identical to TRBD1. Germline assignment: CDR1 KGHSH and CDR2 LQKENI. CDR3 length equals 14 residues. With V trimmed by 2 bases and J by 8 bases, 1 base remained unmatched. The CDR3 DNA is TGTGCCAGCTCACCAGGGACAGGGGGCCATGAGCAGTTCTTC. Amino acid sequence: CASSPGTGGHEQFF.

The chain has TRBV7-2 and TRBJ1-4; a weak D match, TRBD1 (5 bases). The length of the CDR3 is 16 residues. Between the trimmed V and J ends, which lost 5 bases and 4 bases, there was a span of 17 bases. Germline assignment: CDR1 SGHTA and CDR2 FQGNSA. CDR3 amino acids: CASSQDPGGGNEKLFF. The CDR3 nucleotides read TGTGCCAGCAGCCAGGACCCCGGGGGGGGTAATGAAAAACTGTTTTTT.

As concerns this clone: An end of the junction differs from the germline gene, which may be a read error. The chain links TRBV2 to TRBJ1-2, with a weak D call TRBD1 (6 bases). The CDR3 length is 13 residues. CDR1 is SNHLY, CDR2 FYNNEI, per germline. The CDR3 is CASSEGGDILKVF. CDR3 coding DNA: TGTGCCAGCAGTGAAGGGGGGGACATCCTAAAGGTTTTC.

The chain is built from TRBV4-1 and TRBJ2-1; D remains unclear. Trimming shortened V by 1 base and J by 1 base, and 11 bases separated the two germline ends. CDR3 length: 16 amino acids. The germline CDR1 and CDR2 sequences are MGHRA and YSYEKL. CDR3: CASSQGLRFSYNEQFF. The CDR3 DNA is TGCGCCAGCAGCCAAGGTCTCCGTTTTTCCTACAATGAGCAGTTCTTC.

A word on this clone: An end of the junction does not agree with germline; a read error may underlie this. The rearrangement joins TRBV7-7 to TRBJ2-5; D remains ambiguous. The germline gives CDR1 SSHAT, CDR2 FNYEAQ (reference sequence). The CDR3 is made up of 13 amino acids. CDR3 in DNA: TGTGCTAGCAGCGCGCCCCACGACGGGACCCAGTACTTC. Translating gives CASSAPHDGTQYF.

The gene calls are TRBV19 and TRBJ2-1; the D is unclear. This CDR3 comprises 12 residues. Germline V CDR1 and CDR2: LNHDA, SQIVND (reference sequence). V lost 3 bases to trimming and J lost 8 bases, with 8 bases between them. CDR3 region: CASSIGGYEQFF. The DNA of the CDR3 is TGTGCCAGTAGTATCGGTGGTTATGAGCAGTTCTTC.

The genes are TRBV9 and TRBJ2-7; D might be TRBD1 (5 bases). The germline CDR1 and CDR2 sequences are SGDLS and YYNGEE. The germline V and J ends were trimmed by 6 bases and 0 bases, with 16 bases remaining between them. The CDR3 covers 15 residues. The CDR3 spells CASTPGAGFSYEQYF. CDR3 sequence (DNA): TGTGCCAGCACCCCAGGAGCAGGGTTCTCCTACGAGCAGTACTTC.

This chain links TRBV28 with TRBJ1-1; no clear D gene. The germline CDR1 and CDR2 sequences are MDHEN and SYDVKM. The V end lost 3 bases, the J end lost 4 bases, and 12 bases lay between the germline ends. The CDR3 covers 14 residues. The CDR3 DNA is TGTGCCAGCAGTTTCGATGGTATGGGCACTGAAGCTTTCTTT. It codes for CASSFDGMGTEAFF.

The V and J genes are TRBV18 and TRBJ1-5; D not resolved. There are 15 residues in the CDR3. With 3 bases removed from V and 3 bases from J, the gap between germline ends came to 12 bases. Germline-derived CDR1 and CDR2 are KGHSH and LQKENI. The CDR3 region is CASSPDAVHNQPQHF. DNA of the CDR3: TGTGCCAGCTCACCGGACGCGGTCCACAATCAGCCCCAGCATTTT.

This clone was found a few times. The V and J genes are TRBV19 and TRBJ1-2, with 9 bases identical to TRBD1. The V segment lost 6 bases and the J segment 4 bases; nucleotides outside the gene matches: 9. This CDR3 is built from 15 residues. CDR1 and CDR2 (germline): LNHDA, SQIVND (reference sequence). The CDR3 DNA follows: TGTGCCAGTAGAAAAACAGGGGGCGCCCTCTATGGCTACACCTTC. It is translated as CASRKTGGALYGYTF. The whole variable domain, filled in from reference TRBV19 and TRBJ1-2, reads DGGITQSPKYLFRKEGQNVTLSCEQNLNHDAMYWYRQDPGQGLRLIYYSQIVNDFQKGDIAEGYSVSREKKESFPLTVTSAQKNPTAFYLCASRKTGGALYGYTFGSGTRLTVV.

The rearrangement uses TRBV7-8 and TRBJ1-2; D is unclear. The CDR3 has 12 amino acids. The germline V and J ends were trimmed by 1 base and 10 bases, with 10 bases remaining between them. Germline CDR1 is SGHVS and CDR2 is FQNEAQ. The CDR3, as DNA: TGTGCCAGCAGCTTAGAGGGTCGTTCCTACACCTTC. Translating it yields CASSLEGRSYTF.

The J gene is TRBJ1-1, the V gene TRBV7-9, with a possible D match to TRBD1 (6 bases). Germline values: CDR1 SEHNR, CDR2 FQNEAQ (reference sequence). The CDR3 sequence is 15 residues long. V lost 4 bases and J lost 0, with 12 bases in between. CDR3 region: CASSSSGHLNTEAFF. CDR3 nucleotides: TGTGCCAGCAGCTCCTCGGGACACTTGAACACTGAAGCTTTCTTT.